The 32 T cell receptor beta chains below come from one sample, sequenced in a study of CXCR3-negative and CXCR3-positive naive CD8 T cells. Their cognate antigens are unknown. Overall study findings and caveats: In CXCR3-positive naive cells, the TRB CDR3s were more hydrophobic than in CXCR3-negative naive cells.

It was by 5' RACE with UMI labels that the TRB cDNA libraries were prepared. TCRdb re-called the 5' RACE reads and gives one entry per CDR3 protein, without DNA. The specimen's table records about 6,900 distinct CDR3 sequences. The sequencing sample was made of naive CXCR3+ CD8+ T cells from blood. Subset given: CD45RO-CCR7+CD27+CD95- naive CD8+ T cells expressing CXCR3 (TNR3+). These receptors were collected from a human donor in good health. Some clones in this sample may be carry-over from other donors' samples.

This sequence joins TRBV20-1 and TRBJ2-7. Looked up from germline, CDR1 is DFQATT and CDR2 is SNEGSKA (reference sequence). CDR3 length equals 15 residues. The CDR3 spells CSARDQAKSSYEQYF.

In terms of frequency, this clonotype is medium-sized. The chain recombines TRBV3-1 with TRBJ1-5. The CDR3 sequence is 14 residues long. Looked up from germline, CDR1 is LGHDT and CDR2 is YNNKEL (reference sequence). The CDR3 loop is CASSQDLGNQPQHF. Filled out from reference TRBV3-1 and TRBJ1-5, the complete variable domain reads DTAVSQTPKYLVTQMGNDKSIKCEQNLGHDTMYWYKQDSKKFLKIMFSYNNKELIINETVPNRFSPKSPDKAHLNLHINSLELGDSAVYFCASSQDLGNQPQHFGDGTRLSIL.

By frequency, this clonotype is medium-sized. This rearrangement joins TRBV7-9 to TRBJ2-7; TCRdb indicates TRBD2, and absent DNA this call remains unverified. The CDR3 spans 15 residues. Looked up from germline, CDR1 is SEHNR and CDR2 is FQNEAQ (reference sequence). The CDR3 spells CATESGTSGRNEQYF.

The chain uses TRBV29-1 and TRBJ1-2; the TCRdb call, TRBD1, lacks DNA for checking. This CDR3 comprises 12 residues. Per germline, CDR1 SQVTM and CDR2 ANQGSEA. CDR3 in amino acids: CSVETGVGGYTF.

This sequence joins TRBV10-3 and TRBJ2-7. Germline CDR1 ENHRY, CDR2 SYGVKD. The CDR3 is made up of 14 amino acids. The CDR3 protein is CATQAERTSYEQYF.

This clonotype is labeled medium-sized (0.01 to 0.1%) based on frequency. This chain links TRBV23-1 with TRBJ2-7; absent DNA, TCRdb's TRBD2 call cannot be checked. TRBV23-1 is filed as an ORF, its function uncertain. The CDR3 covers 22 residues. CDR3: CASSRKLGGGSELAGTPYEQYF.

The gene calls are TRBV9 and TRBJ2-7. The CDR3 has 13 residues. CDR1 and CDR2 (germline): SGDLS, YYNGEE. CDR3 sequence: CASSVGNSYEQYF.

Considering frequency, this clonotype is medium-sized. The chain couples TRBV29-1 to TRBJ2-7; lacking DNA, the TRBD2 call made by TCRdb goes unchecked. This CDR3 has 13 amino acids. Per germline, CDR1 SQVTM and CDR2 ANQGSEA. CDR3: CSVQRDDSYEQYF.

CDR3: CASTPYTGDLFF. The chain is built from TRBV12-3 or TRBV12-4 and TRBJ2-2. This CDR3 contains 12 residues.

The CDR3 sequence is CASSGTPPGLITDTQYF. V and J are TRBV25-1 and TRBJ2-3; TCRdb outputs TRBD2, but without DNA this stays unchecked. The CDR3 loop spans 17 amino acids. Germline V lookup: CDR1 MGHDK, CDR2 SYGVNS.

By frequency, this clonotype registers medium-sized. This chain joins TRBV27 and TRBJ2-7. The CDR3 covers 14 residues. Germline V gives CDR1 MNHEY, CDR2 SMNVEV (reference sequence). CDR3 sequence: CASSLMPGSYEQYF.

This chain connects TRBV21-1 to TRBJ2-4. TRBV21-1 is shown as a pseudogene. This CDR3 region has 11 residues. This CDR3 is CASSPHGRVDF.

The chain carries TRBV29-1 and TRBJ2-3; TCRdb designates TRBD1, a call that cannot be tested without DNA. Germline-derived CDR1 and CDR2 are SQVTM and ANQGSEA. The CDR3 totals 11 residues. The CDR3 spells CSVRAADTQYF.

This clonotype registers medium-sized by frequency. The gene calls are TRBV29-1 and TRBJ2-6. The CDR3 has 14 residues. Germline V CDR1 and CDR2: SQVTM, ANQGSEA. The CDR3 region is CSVLDGSGANVLTF.

The rearrangement joins TRBV24-1 to TRBJ2-2. The length of the CDR3 is 17 residues. The germline CDR1 and CDR2 sequences are KGHDR and SFDVKD. The chain's CDR3 is CATSDLIPSGSIGELFF.

The chain links TRBV5-1 to TRBJ2-7; TCRdb calls TRBD1, which cannot be checked without DNA. CDR3 length: 14 residues. Germline V gene data show CDR1 as SGHRS and CDR2 as YFSETQ. The CDR3 is CASSSGTGSYEQYF.

This clonotype is called medium-sized based on its frequency. The chain is built from TRBV29-1 and TRBJ2-7. The germline CDR1 and CDR2 sequences are SQVTM and ANQGSEA. The CDR3 loop spans 13 amino acids. CDR3 amino acids: CSVGGRSSYEQYF.

The rearrangement joins TRBV29-1 to TRBJ2-1; TCRdb proposes TRBD2, but this gene call is untestable without DNA. This CDR3 has 13 residues. The germline V gene has CDR1 SQVTM and CDR2 ANQGSEA. The CDR3 sequence is CSVGVSGNNEQFF.

The chain recombines TRBV13 with TRBJ2-7; the D call from TCRdb, TRBD1, cannot be confirmed without DNA. Per germline, CDR1 PRHDT and CDR2 FYEKMQ (reference sequence). This CDR3 spans 15 amino acids. The chain's CDR3 is CASSPPGDTTYEQHF.

Measured by frequency, this clonotype is medium-sized. The chain employs TRBV29-1 and TRBJ2-7; TCRdb indicates TRBD1, and absent DNA this call remains unverified. The CDR3 is made up of 14 amino acids. Germline CDR1 is SQVTM and CDR2 is ANQGSEA. The CDR3 loop reads CSVGPGPSTYEQYF.

Frequency places this clonotype as medium-sized (0.01 to 0.1%). The chain uses TRBV5-1 and TRBJ2-7; TCRdb's D call, TRBD1, is unchecked because there is no DNA. This CDR3 is 13 amino acids long. In germline, CDR1 is SGHRS, CDR2 YFSETQ. The CDR3: CASSLTGAGEQYF.

The chain is built from TRBV20-1 and TRBJ2-2; TCRdb gives TRBD1 as the D gene, but with no DNA this cannot be confirmed. This CDR3 comprises 17 residues. Germline CDR1 reads DFQATT; CDR2 reads SNEGSKA (reference sequence). The CDR3 loop reads CSARDTRTGVNTGELFF.

This clonotype registers medium-sized by frequency. The chain joins TRBV7-6 to TRBJ2-2; without DNA, the TCRdb call of TRBD1 cannot be checked. CDR3 length: 15 amino acids. CDR1 and CDR2 (germline): SGHVS, FNYEAQ. CDR3: CASSHNRASTGELFF.

In terms of frequency, this clonotype is medium-sized (0.01 to 0.1%). The chain is built from TRBV14 and TRBJ1-2; TCRdb's assignment of TRBD1 cannot be checked, as there is no DNA. The CDR3 loop spans 13 amino acids. Germline V CDR1 and CDR2: SGHDN, FVKESK. CDR3: CASSPGQTYGYTF.

The chain has TRBV10-2 and TRBJ1-2; TCRdb's D call of TRBD1 is untestable without DNA. The CDR3 extends over 14 amino acids. Germline V CDR1 and CDR2: WSHSY, SAAADI. CDR3 sequence: CASSGTGIFDGYTF.

This clonotype is identified as medium-sized from frequency. CDR3 region: CASSFAGGGIYEQYF. The rearrangement joins TRBV5-5 to TRBJ2-7. The CDR3 runs to 15 residues. Germline V lookup: CDR1 SGHKS, CDR2 YYEKEE (reference sequence).

This clonotype is classed as medium-sized by frequency. The V gene is TRBV15, the J gene TRBJ2-2; TCRdb outputs TRBD1, but without DNA this stays unchecked. Germline CDR1 reads LNHNV; CDR2 reads YYDKDF (reference sequence). This CDR3 comprises 13 residues. CDR3 region: CAIEDRATGELFF.

Frequency places this clonotype as medium-sized (0.01 to 0.1%). The V gene is TRBV29-1, the J gene TRBJ2-2; the D call of TRBD2 rests on TCRdb alone, since no DNA is present to check it. The CDR3 contains 14 residues. Germline V gene sequence: CDR1 SQVTM, CDR2 ANQGSEA. The CDR3 sequence: CSVEGGMDTGELFF.

The V and J genes are TRBV29-1 and TRBJ2-1; TCRdb selects TRBD2, and the lack of DNA leaves this call unchecked. This CDR3 contains 15 residues. CDR1 SQVTM and CDR2 ANQGSEA come from the germline V gene. Here the CDR3 reads CSVEPTSGDYNEQFF.

Measured by frequency, this clonotype is medium-sized. This chain joins TRBV4-1 and TRBJ2-7. CDR3 size: 15 residues. Germline CDR1 and CDR2: MGHRA and YSYEKL. CDR3 region: CASSPGLGWDYEQYF.

This clonotype is classed as medium-sized by frequency. The chain joins TRBV10-2 to TRBJ2-5; TCRdb lists TRBD2, though no DNA is available to test this call. CDR3 size: 13 residues. CDR1 and CDR2 (germline): WSHSY, SAAADI. CDR3 residues: CASMSGTSSLRYF.

The chain recombines TRBV29-1 with TRBJ2-1; TCRdb calls TRBD2, which cannot be checked without DNA. CDR3 length: 21 residues. Germline CDR1 reads SQVTM; CDR2 reads ANQGSEA. The CDR3: CSVEDEGVLAGVFSSYNEQFF.